Each of the 7 T cell receptor beta chains below was sequenced from the same sample in a study of regulatory T cells in long-lasting Graves disease. In building TCR beta libraries, iRepertoire HTBI primers were used together with Arm-PCR of CDR3 regions. In TCRdb, the multiplex PCR reads were re-called with MiXCR into one record per CDR3 protein. The sample yields some 400,000 distinct CDR3 sequences, about 15% seen once. Documented time point: newly diagnosed GD, antithyroid drugs for less than 3 months. TCR sequences were obtained from RNA taken from PBMCs. The same specimen was also included in a second study, on T cells in Graves' hyperthyroidism and ophthalmopathy.

Sequenced here: peripheral blood mononuclear cells (PBMCs), sampled at new diagnosis, from a patient treated with antithyroid drugs. The receptors come from a young woman with Graves disease.

Ten or more counts support this clonotype. The chain joins TRBV4-1 to TRBJ2-7; a weak D match, TRBD2 (7 bases). The CDR3 runs 15 residues. Per germline, CDR1 MGHRA and CDR2 YSYEKL. Trimming took 0 bases from V and 3 from J, leaving 12 bases between them. CDR3: CASSQEGGGFYEQYF. The DNA for the CDR3 is TGCGCCAGCAGCCAAGAAGGGGGGGGCTTCTACGAGCAGTACTTC.

This clonotype was recorded many times. This chain links TRBV7-3 with TRBJ2-5; D gene unclear. V lost 2 bases and J lost 2, with 6 bases in between. Germline V gene sequence: CDR1 SGHTA, CDR2 FQGTGA. This CDR3 has 13 residues. The DNA for the CDR3 is TGTGCCAGCAGCTTAGCCCGTCAAGAGACCCAGTACTTC. Amino acids: CASSLARQETQYF.

The table lists this clonotype with many counts. The chain carries TRBV4-2 and TRBJ1-5; the match to TRBD1 covers 9 bases. This CDR3 is built from 16 residues. With 0 bases clipped from V and 3 bases from J, the junction kept 3 bases outside the gene matches. Germline assignment: CDR1 LGHNA and CDR2 YNFKEQ. The CDR3 nucleotides read TGTGCCAGCAGCCAAGACCGGGACAGGGTCAATCAGCCCCAGCATTTT. Translated, it gives CASSQDRDRVNQPQHF.

This clonotype was observed at least ten times. One end of the junction varies from germline; a read error may be responsible. V gene TRBV2 combines with J gene TRBJ1-2; no clear D. This CDR3 comprises 14 residues. Germline values: CDR1 SNHLY, CDR2 FYNNEI. The CDR3 spells CASSQETWDYGYTF. The CDR3 bases are TGCGCCAGCAGCCAAGAAACCTGGGACTATGGCTACACCTTC.

This clonotype was found a few times. The V call is TRBV7-8, the J call TRBJ1-2, with 9 bases that match TRBD1. This CDR3 region has 14 residues. The junction had 0 bases not matched to a gene; V was cut back by 1 base and J by 3 bases. Germline V gene data show CDR1 as SGHVS and CDR2 as FQNEAQ. The CDR3 sequence is CASSLGTGDYGYTF. Here the CDR3 DNA reads TGTGCCAGCAGCTTAGGGACAGGGGACTATGGCTACACCTTC.

This clonotype came up a few times. The rearrangement uses TRBV19 and TRBJ2-1; 12 positions match TRBD2. This CDR3 contains 15 residues. Germline loops: CDR1 LNHDA, CDR2 SQIVND (reference sequence). J lost 3 bases, V lost 8 bases, and 5 bases had no gene match. CDR3 in DNA: TGTGCCAGTCGACTAGCGGGAGCCGGCTACAATGAGCAGTTCTTC. Translating gives CASRLAGAGYNEQFF.

This clonotype was found many times. The chain employs TRBV9 and TRBJ2-7; D perhaps matches TRBD2 (5 bases). With 4 bases removed from V and 4 bases from J, the gap between germline ends came to 9 bases. CDR1 SGDLS and CDR2 YYNGEE come from the germline V gene. The CDR3 has 12 amino acids. CDR3: CASSPRGYEQYF. The CDR3 DNA sequence: TGTGCCAGCAGCCCTCGGGGATACGAGCAGTACTTC.